Listed here are 30 T cell receptor beta chains from one sample, sequenced in a study of blood T cell repertoires in COVID-19. Profiling relied on immunoSEQ multiplex PCR, and the TCRdb table lists in-frame clones only, not all of them. The table lists 190,000 or so clones, approximately 86% of them singletons. The sequenced sample consisted of PBMCs or T cells enriched from blood (not recorded which). The origin of the receptors is a young man with acute COVID-19.

In this sample, this clone turned up once. The chain couples TRBV10-3 to TRBJ2-5; 11 nucleotides match TRBD2. Germline V gene lookup returns CDR1 ENHRY and CDR2 SYGVKD. Losses at the gene ends were 8 bases for V and 1 base for J; bases not matched to a gene: 18. There are 19 residues in the CDR3. The CDR3 DNA reads TGTGCCATCGCTCGAATAGGGCTAGTGGGGACTAGCGGCCAAGAGACCCAGTACTTC. Amino acid sequence: CAIARIGLVGTSGQETQYF.

The chain couples TRBV7-8 to TRBJ2-7, with 12 bases lining up with TRBD2. The CDR3 is 16 amino acids. CDR1 and CDR2 from the germline V gene are SGHVS and FQNEAQ. The trim removed 5 bases at V and 0 bases at J, leaving 5 bases unmatched. CDR3 nucleotide sequence: TGTGCCAGCAGCCTGCTAGCGGGAGGGCCCTCCTACGAGCAGTACTTC. The encoded protein is CASSLLAGGPSYEQYF.

J is TRBJ2-1 and V is TRBV4-2; D perhaps matches TRBD2 (5 bases). V lost 1 base to trimming and J lost 8 bases, with 18 bases between them. Germline loops: CDR1 LGHNA, CDR2 YNFKEQ. The CDR3 loop spans 16 amino acids. For the CDR3, the DNA is TGTGCCAGCAGCCAAGTTCCGGACCTAGCACCTCATGAGCAGTTCTTC. Residues: CASSQVPDLAPHEQFF.

This clone was seen a few times. The chain joins TRBV19 to TRBJ2-7; no definite D call. Trimming pared 3 bases from V and 8 bases from J, leaving 14 bases between. Germline CDR1 reads LNHDA; CDR2 reads SQIVND (reference sequence). There are 13 residues in the CDR3. The CDR3 protein is CASSIRASVQQYF. The DNA of the CDR3 is TGTGCCAGTAGTATTCGAGCGAGCGTGCAGCAGTACTTC.

The chain is built from TRBV11-2 and TRBJ2-7; tentative D call: TRBD2 (5 bases). This CDR3 comprises 14 residues. Germline CDR1 is SGHAT and CDR2 is FQNNGV. V was pared by 4 bases and J by 0 bases, with 10 bases between. The CDR3 sequence is CASSYGISSYEQYF. For the CDR3, the DNA is TGTGCCAGCAGCTACGGGATTAGCTCCTACGAGCAGTACTTC.

The chain couples TRBV6-5 to TRBJ1-1, with a weak D call TRBD1 (5 bases). Germline CDR1 and CDR2: MNHEY and SVGAGI. Trimming pared 5 bases from V and 4 bases from J, leaving 14 bases between. The CDR3 is made up of 14 amino acids. The CDR3 nucleotides are TGTGCCAGCAGTCACGATGTGGGGGGCACTGAAGCTTTCTTT. This gives the protein CASSHDVGGTEAFF.

The chain recombines TRBV29-1 with TRBJ1-1; 9 nucleotides match TRBD1. With 3 bases clipped from V and 10 bases from J, the junction kept 9 bases outside the gene matches. The germline gives CDR1 SQVTM, CDR2 ANQGSEA. The CDR3 extends over 13 amino acids. The CDR3 reads CSVETGGSAGAFF. In nucleotides, the CDR3 is TGCAGCGTTGAGACAGGGGGTTCAGCTGGAGCTTTCTTT.

In its sample, this clone was seen once. This chain connects TRBV30 to TRBJ2-7; D is perhaps TRBD2 (5 bases). V was pared by 6 bases and J by 0 bases, with 12 bases between. Per the germline V gene, CDR1 is GTSNPN and CDR2 is SVGIG (reference sequence). This CDR3 spans 13 amino acids. CDR3 in amino acids: CACRRATSYEQYF. CDR3 nucleotide sequence: TGTGCCTGCCGGCGGGCGACCTCCTACGAGCAGTACTTC.

The CDR3 bases are TGTGCCAGCAGTTCGGGACTAAATAGGTACGAGCAGTACTTC. Amino acids: CASSSGLNRYEQYF. The chain carries TRBV27 and TRBJ2-7; 7 bases match TRBD2. Germline CDR1 MNHEY, CDR2 SMNVEV (reference sequence). V lost 4 bases, J lost 4 bases, and 7 bases stayed unmatched. The CDR3 contains 14 residues.

The chain uses TRBV4-1 and TRBJ2-3; a weak D match, TRBD1 (6 bases). Germline-derived CDR1 and CDR2 are MGHRA and YSYEKL. The CDR3 has 16 residues. With 4 bases removed from V and 4 bases from J, the gap between germline ends came to 18 bases. In nucleotides, the CDR3 is TGCGCCAGCAGCCCCCTGGGGTACAGGGTCCCAGATACGCAGTATTTT. Its protein product is CASSPLGYRVPDTQYF.

This sequence joins TRBV25-1 and TRBJ2-2, with 8 bases that match TRBD1. With V trimmed by 5 bases and J by 2 bases, 4 bases remained unmatched. The CDR3 has 15 amino acids. CDR1 MGHDK and CDR2 SYGVNS come from the germline V gene. CDR3 coding DNA: TGTGCCAGCAGTCCAGGGGGCGGAAACACCGGGGAGCTGTTTTTT. Its protein product is CASSPGGGNTGELFF.

V usage is TRBV19 and J usage is TRBJ2-2, with 8 bases lining up with TRBD1. Trimming removed 4 bases from V and 8 bases from J; junction bases left unmatched: 9. There are 15 residues in the CDR3. Germline V CDR1 and CDR2: LNHDA, SQIVND (reference sequence). The CDR3 region is CASSKGDRNWGELFF. CDR3 nucleotide sequence: TGTGCCAGTAGTAAAGGGGACAGGAATTGGGGGGAGCTGTTTTTT.

This chain connects TRBV14 to TRBJ2-3, with D tentatively TRBD1 (5 bases). The V and J ends lost 1 base and 6 bases respectively, with 17 bases between them. This CDR3 spans 16 amino acids. Germline CDR1 and CDR2: SGHDN and FVKESK. Here the CDR3 DNA reads TGTGCCAGCAGCCAAGGTGGGCAGGGCGTATTGGATACGCAGTATTTT. Translated, it gives CASSQGGQGVLDTQYF.

This chain uses TRBV7-2 with TRBJ2-1; 13 bases agree with TRBD2. Germline loops: CDR1 SGHTA, CDR2 FQGNSA. J gave up 10 bases and V 5 bases, and 11 bases lay outside the gene matches. This CDR3 is 16 amino acids long. This chain's CDR3 is CASSAYGTSGRAEQFF. The CDR3 coding sequence is TGTGCCAGCAGCGCCTATGGAACTAGCGGGAGGGCCGAGCAGTTCTTC.

The chain employs TRBV18 and TRBJ1-1; D might be TRBD1 (5 bases). CDR3 length equals 14 residues. Germline CDR1 KGHSH, CDR2 LQKENI. Trimming stripped 3 bases from V and 3 bases from J, with 11 bases between. Here the CDR3 reads CASSPEGVDTEAFF. CDR3 nucleotides: TGTGCCAGCTCACCCGAAGGGGTCGACACTGAAGCTTTCTTT.

The chain combines TRBV7-2 with TRBJ2-5; 12 bases match TRBD2. The CDR3 is 18 residues long. Trimming removed 5 bases from V and 4 bases from J; junction bases left unmatched: 14. Germline CDR1 reads SGHTA; CDR2 reads FQGNSA. CDR3 residues: CASSDPGLAGLAGETQYF. CDR3 sequence (DNA): TGTGCCAGCAGCGACCCGGGACTAGCGGGTCTGGCGGGAGAGACCCAGTACTTC.

The chain uses TRBV28 and TRBJ1-2, with 11 bases fitting TRBD1. Germline lookup yields CDR1 MDHEN and CDR2 SYDVKM. This CDR3 spans 16 amino acids. Germline trimming cut 6 bases from V and 2 bases from J; bases unmatched to any gene: 8. The CDR3 region is CASSQDRGRINYGYTF. As DNA, the CDR3 is TGTGCCAGCAGCCAGGACAGGGGGCGGATCAACTATGGCTACACCTTC.

V and J are TRBV6-5 and TRBJ2-1; 8 nucleotides line up with TRBD1. The ends lost 7 bases at V and 2 bases at J; junction bases unmatched: 7. The V gene's germline CDR1 is MNHEY and CDR2 SVGAGI. This CDR3 comprises 15 residues. CDR3 bases: TGTGCCAGCAATACAGGGGGTTCAACCTACAATGAGCAGTTCTTC. Amino acid sequence: CASNTGGSTYNEQFF.

In DNA, the CDR3 is TGCAGCGTTGTTCTCCCTCTAAGCTCCTACGAGCAGTACTTC. It specifies CSVVLPLSSYEQYF. The V call is TRBV29-1, the J call TRBJ2-7; D is ambiguous. Germline V gene lookup returns CDR1 SQVTM and CDR2 ANQGSEA. Trimming took 4 bases from V and 0 from J, leaving 13 bases between them. The CDR3 runs 14 residues.

The chain is built from TRBV29-1 and TRBJ2-1, with D perhaps matching TRBD2 (5 bases). Trimming stripped 4 bases from V and 0 bases from J, with 10 bases between. The CDR3 covers 14 residues. Germline V gene data show CDR1 as SQVTM and CDR2 as ANQGSEA. The CDR3 region is CSVVDLSSYNEQFF. CDR3 sequence (DNA): TGCAGCGTTGTGGACTTGAGCTCCTACAATGAGCAGTTCTTC.

V is TRBV9 and J is TRBJ2-1, with D maybe TRBD2 (6 bases). The CDR3 runs 16 residues. Germline V gene data show CDR1 as SGDLS and CDR2 as YYNGEE. With 3 bases removed from V and 4 bases from J, the gap between germline ends came to 17 bases. The CDR3 DNA follows: TGTGCCAGCAGCGCCAATCGGGACTTCAATTACAATGAGCAGTTCTTC. This encodes CASSANRDFNYNEQFF. The variable domain in full, with the rest retrieved from reference TRBV9 and TRBJ2-1, is DSGVTQTPKHLITATGQRVTLRCSPRSGDLSVYWYQQSLDQGLQFLIQYYNGEERAKGNILERFSAQQFPDLHSELNLSSLELGDSALYFCASSANRDFNYNEQFFGPGTRLTVL.

A word on this clone: A read error may produce the germline difference seen at one junction end. The chain carries TRBV7-2 and TRBJ2-5; D is possibly TRBD1 (5 bases). The CDR3 length is 14 residues. The germline gives CDR1 SGHTA, CDR2 FQGNSA. The CDR3 sequence is CASSPSPGRESQYF. The CDR3 coding sequence is TGTGCCAGCAGCCCTAGTCCAGGGCGAGAGTCCCAGTACTTC.

For the CDR3, the DNA is TGTGCCAGCAGCCATTTTTTAGAGACAGGGGATGAGCAGTTCTTC. Translating it yields CASSHFLETGDEQFF. The V call is TRBV4-2, the J call TRBJ2-1, with 8 bases identical to TRBD1. The CDR3 is 15 amino acids. Unmatched junction bases numbered 9, after V lost 3 bases and J lost 8 bases. From germline, CDR1 is LGHNA and CDR2 YNFKEQ.

This clone was counted a single time. The J gene is TRBJ2-7, the V gene TRBV7-8, with 7 positions matching TRBD2. V shed 5 bases and J 5 bases; nucleotides not matched to a gene: 12. CDR3 length equals 15 residues. Germline V gene lookup returns CDR1 SGHVS and CDR2 FQNEAQ. The CDR3 DNA is TGTGCCAGCAGCCGTCATCCGCGGGAGAATGACGAGCAGTACTTC. Translating gives CASSRHPRENDEQYF.

A single count supports this clone. The chain links TRBV7-9 to TRBJ2-1; D possibly corresponds to TRBD1 (5 bases). V lost 7 bases and J 7 bases, leaving 20 bases between the germline ends. CDR3 length: 15 residues. Germline CDR1 reads SEHNR; CDR2 reads FQNEAQ (reference sequence). CDR3 nucleotides: TGTGCCAGCACCCTAGGGGCGGAAGATACGAATGAGCAGTTCTTC. Its translation is CASTLGAEDTNEQFF.

This clone was observed many times. The chain has TRBV19 and TRBJ1-2; D might be TRBD1 (6 bases). V was trimmed by 3 bases and J by 2 bases, leaving 10 bases between them. The germline CDR1 and CDR2 sequences are LNHDA and SQIVND (reference sequence). The CDR3 spans 14 residues. CDR3 nucleotide sequence: TGTGCCAGTAGTATCAGTCAGGGGAACTATGGCTACACCTTC. This sequence encodes CASSISQGNYGYTF. Complete variable domain (other parts from reference TRBV19 and TRBJ1-2): DGGITQSPKYLFRKEGQNVTLSCEQNLNHDAMYWYRQDPGQGLRLIYYSQIVNDFQKGDIAEGYSVSREKKESFPLTVTSAQKNPTAFYLCASSISQGNYGYTFGSGTRLTVV.

This clone was observed a few times. V is TRBV2 and J is TRBJ2-7, with TRBD1 matching over 12 bases. Germline V gene data show CDR1 as SNHLY and CDR2 as FYNNEI. There are 15 residues in the CDR3. V shed 3 bases, J shed 7 bases, and the junction held 7 bases outside the gene matches. The CDR3 DNA reads TGTGCCAGCAGTGACATGGGACAGGGGGCGGGGGAGCAGTACTTC. The encoded protein is CASSDMGQGAGEQYF.

This chain links TRBV28 with TRBJ2-1; D is unclear. The CDR3 has 13 residues. The V end was cut by 6 bases, the J end by 12 bases, with 18 bases between. CDR1 is MDHEN, CDR2 SYDVKM, per germline. CDR3 loop: CASRSHVDGGQFF. The CDR3 DNA reads as TGTGCCAGCAGATCCCATGTAGACGGCGGGCAGTTCTTC.

Of note for this clone: One junction end disagrees with the germline gene, perhaps due to a read error. CDR3 DNA sequence: TGTGCCAGCAGTCCCCGGACTAGCGTAGACAATGAGCGGTTCTTC. Residues: CASSPRTSVDNERFF. The V gene is TRBV6-5, the J gene TRBJ2-1; 9 nucleotides line up with TRBD2. Germline-derived CDR1 and CDR2 are MNHEY and SVGAGI. The CDR3 has 15 residues.

In this sample, this clone turned up a few times. The chain uses TRBV28 and TRBJ1-4, with TRBD1 identical over 7 bases. CDR1 is MDHEN, CDR2 SYDVKM, per germline. J lost 8 bases, V lost 6 bases, and 9 bases had no gene match. This CDR3 region has 14 residues. The CDR3 here is CASRPQGLGEKLFF. As DNA, the CDR3 is TGTGCCAGCAGACCACAGGGGTTGGGGGAAAAACTGTTTTTT. Combining the CDR3 with reference TRBV28 and TRBJ1-4 gives the whole variable domain DVKVTQSSRYLVKRTGEKVFLECVQDMDHENMFWYRQDPGLGLRLIYFSYDVKMKEKGDIPEGYSVSREKKERFSLILESASTNQTSMYLCASRPQGLGEKLFFGSGTQLSVL.